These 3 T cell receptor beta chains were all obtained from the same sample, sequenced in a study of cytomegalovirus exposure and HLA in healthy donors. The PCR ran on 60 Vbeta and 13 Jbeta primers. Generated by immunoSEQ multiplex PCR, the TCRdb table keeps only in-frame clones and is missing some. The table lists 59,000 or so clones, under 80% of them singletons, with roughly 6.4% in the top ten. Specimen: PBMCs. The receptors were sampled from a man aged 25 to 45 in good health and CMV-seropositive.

The CDR3 coding sequence is TGTGCCAGCAGTTACGTCGCGGAGGAAAAACTGTTTTTT. Protein: CASSYVAEEKLFF. The chain joins TRBV6-6 to TRBJ1-4; no firm D call. The CDR3 spans 13 residues. With 2 bases removed from V and 8 bases from J, the gap between germline ends came to 9 bases. CDR1 is MNHNY and CDR2 is SVGAGI in the germline V gene (reference sequence).

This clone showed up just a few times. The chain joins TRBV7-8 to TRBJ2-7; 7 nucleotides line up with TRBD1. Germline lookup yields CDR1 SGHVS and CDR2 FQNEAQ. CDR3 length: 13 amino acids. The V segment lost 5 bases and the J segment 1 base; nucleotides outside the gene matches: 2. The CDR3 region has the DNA TGTGCCAGCAGCCCGGGACAGTCCTACGAGCAGTACTTC. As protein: CASSPGQSYEQYF.

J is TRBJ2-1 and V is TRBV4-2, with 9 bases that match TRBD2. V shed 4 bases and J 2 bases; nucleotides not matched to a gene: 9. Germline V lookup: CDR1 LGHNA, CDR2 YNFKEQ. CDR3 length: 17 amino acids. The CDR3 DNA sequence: TGTGCCAGCAGCCCCTGGGGCGGGGGGGCTCCCTACAATGAGCAGTTCTTC. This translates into CASSPWGGGAPYNEQFF.